This TCR beta chain came from a study of T cells expressing NK-cell markers. Study-wide results and caveats: A range of roughly 1.0-8% of CD8+ T cells consisted of dominant NKG2C+ clonotypes in 5 or 6 donors.

As concerns this clonotype: What it recognizes is unknown.

Reanalyzing the 5' RACE reads, TCRdb keeps one entry per CDR3 protein, without DNA. This sample's clone table lists almost 450,000 distinct CDR3 sequences. CDR1 and CDR2 from the germline V gene are MNHEY and SVGAGI. This CDR3 spans 11 amino acids. The genes are TRBV6-5 and TRBJ1-2. The receptor's source is a woman aged 18-70 years in good health. Sequencing was carried out using blood T cells: a sorted CD56 or NKG2C T cell subset, CD4+ or CD8+ T cells, or bulk PBMC T cells (not recorded which). The CDR3 loop is CATVRNYGYTF.